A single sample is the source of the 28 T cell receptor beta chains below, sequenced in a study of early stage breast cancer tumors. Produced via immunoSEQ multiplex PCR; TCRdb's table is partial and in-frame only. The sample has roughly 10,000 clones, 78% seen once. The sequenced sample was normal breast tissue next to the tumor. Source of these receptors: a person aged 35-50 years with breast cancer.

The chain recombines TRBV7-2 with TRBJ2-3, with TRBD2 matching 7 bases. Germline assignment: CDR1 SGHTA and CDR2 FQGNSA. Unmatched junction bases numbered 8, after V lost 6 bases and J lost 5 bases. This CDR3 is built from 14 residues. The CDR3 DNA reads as TGTGCCAGCAGTCCCAGGACTAGTTTAGATACGCAGTATTTT. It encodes CASSPRTSLDTQYF.

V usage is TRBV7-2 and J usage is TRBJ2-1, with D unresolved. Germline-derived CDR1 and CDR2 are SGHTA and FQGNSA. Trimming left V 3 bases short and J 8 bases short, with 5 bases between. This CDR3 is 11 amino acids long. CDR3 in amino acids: CASSFSDEQFF. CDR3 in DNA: TGTGCCAGCAGCTTTAGTGATGAGCAGTTCTTC.

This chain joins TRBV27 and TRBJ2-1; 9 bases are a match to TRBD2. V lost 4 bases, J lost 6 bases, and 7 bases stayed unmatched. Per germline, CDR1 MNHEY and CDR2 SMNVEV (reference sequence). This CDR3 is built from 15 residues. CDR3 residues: CASSSIEAGGNEQFF. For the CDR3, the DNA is TGTGCCAGCAGTTCCATAGAAGCGGGAGGCAATGAGCAGTTCTTC.

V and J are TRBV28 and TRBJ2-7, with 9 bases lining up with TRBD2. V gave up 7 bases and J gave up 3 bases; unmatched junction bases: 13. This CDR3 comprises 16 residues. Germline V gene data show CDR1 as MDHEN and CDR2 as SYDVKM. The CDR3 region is CASKDHSGSSRYEQYF. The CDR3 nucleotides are TGTGCCAGCAAGGATCATAGCGGGAGCAGTCGCTACGAGCAGTACTTC. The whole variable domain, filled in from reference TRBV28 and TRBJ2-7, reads DVKVTQSSRYLVKRTGEKVFLECVQDMDHENMFWYRQDPGLGLRLIYFSYDVKMKEKGDIPEGYSVSREKKERFSLILESASTNQTSMYLCASKDHSGSSRYEQYFGPGTRLTVT.

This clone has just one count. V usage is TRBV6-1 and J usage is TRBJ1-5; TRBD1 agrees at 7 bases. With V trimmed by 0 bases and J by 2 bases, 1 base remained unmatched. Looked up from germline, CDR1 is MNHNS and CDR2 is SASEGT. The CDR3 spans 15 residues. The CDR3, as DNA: TGTGCCAGCAGTGAAGCAGGGGGCGGCAATCAGCCCCAGCATTTT. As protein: CASSEAGGGNQPQHF.

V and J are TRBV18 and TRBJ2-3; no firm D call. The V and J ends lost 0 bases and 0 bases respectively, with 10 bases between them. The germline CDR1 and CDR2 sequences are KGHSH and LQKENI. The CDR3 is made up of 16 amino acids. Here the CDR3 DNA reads TGTGCCAGCTCACCACCGTCAGGTTCTAGCACAGATACGCAGTATTTT. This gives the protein CASSPPSGSSTDTQYF.

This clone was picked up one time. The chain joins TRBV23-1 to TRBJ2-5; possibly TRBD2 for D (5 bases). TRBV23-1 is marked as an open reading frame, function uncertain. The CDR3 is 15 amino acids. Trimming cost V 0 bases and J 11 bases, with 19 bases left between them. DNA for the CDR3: TGCGCCAGCAGTCAATCGGGCGGCCCGCTTTGGGAGCAGTACTTC. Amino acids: CASSQSGGPLWEQYF.

The CDR3 here is CASSEAGPPGGYTF. The CDR3 DNA is TGTGCCAGCAGCGAAGCGGGACCGCCGGGGGGCTACACCTTC. The J gene is TRBJ1-2, the V gene TRBV14; tentative D call: TRBD1 (5 bases). This CDR3 has 14 amino acids. Looked up from germline, CDR1 is SGHDN and CDR2 is FVKESK. The V end lost 5 bases, the J end lost 8 bases, and 18 bases lay between the germline ends.

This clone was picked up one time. CDR3 loop: CASSPVGVQTDTQYF. The CDR3 DNA follows: TGTGCCAGCTCCCCCGTTGGGGTGCAGACAGATACGCAGTATTTT. The V call is TRBV7-2, the J call TRBJ2-3; unclear D gene. The CDR3 extends over 15 amino acids. The V end was cut by 8 bases, the J end by 3 bases, with 18 bases between. Germline V gene data show CDR1 as SGHTA and CDR2 as FQGNSA.

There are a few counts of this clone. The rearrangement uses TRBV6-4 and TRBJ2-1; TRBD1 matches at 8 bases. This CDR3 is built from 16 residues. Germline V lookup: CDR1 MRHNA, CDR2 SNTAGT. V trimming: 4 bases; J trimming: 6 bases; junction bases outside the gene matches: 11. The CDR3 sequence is CASSADRVTNINEQFF. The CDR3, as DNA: TGTGCCAGCAGTGCGGACAGGGTAACCAATATCAATGAGCAGTTCTTC.

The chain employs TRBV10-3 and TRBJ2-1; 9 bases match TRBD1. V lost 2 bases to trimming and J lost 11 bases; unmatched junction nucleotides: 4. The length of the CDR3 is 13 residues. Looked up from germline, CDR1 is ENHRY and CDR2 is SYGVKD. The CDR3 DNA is TGTGCCATCAGTGAGGGACAGGGGATTCAGCAGTTCTTC. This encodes CAISEGQGIQQFF.

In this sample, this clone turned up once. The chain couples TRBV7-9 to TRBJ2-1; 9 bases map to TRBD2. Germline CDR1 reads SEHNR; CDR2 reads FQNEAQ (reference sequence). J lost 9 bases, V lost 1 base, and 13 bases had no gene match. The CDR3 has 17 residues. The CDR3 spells CASSLVGGRAGWGEQFF. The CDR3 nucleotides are TGTGCCAGCAGCTTAGTAGGCGGGAGGGCCGGTTGGGGTGAGCAGTTCTTC.

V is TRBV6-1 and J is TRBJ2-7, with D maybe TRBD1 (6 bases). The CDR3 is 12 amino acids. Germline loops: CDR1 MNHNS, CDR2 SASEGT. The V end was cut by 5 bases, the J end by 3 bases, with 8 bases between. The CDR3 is CASSRTVYEQYF. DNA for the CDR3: TGTGCCAGCAGTAGGACAGTCTACGAGCAGTACTTC.

The CDR3 region has the DNA TGTGCCAGCAGTGACACAAAACAAGGGCCTACCAATGAGCAGTTCTTC. It yields the protein CASSDTKQGPTNEQFF. The V gene is TRBV6-4, the J gene TRBJ2-1; no firm D call. Trimming left V 2 bases short and J 6 bases short, with 17 bases between. Looked up from germline, CDR1 is MRHNA and CDR2 is SNTAGT. CDR3 size: 16 residues.

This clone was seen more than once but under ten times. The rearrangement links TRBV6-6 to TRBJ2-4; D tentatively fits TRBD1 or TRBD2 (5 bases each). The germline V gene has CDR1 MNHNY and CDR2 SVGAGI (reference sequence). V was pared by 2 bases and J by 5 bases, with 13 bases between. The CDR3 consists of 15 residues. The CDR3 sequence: CASSYLSRGQNIQYF. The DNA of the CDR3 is TGTGCCAGCAGTTACCTCTCCCGGGGACAAAACATTCAGTACTTC.

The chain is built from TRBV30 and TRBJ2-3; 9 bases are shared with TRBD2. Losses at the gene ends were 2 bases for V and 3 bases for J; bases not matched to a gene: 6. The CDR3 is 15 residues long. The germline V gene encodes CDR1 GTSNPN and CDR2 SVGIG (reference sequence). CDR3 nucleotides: TGTGCCTGGAGTTTGGGGACTAGCAGTACAGATACGCAGTATTTT. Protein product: CAWSLGTSSTDTQYF.

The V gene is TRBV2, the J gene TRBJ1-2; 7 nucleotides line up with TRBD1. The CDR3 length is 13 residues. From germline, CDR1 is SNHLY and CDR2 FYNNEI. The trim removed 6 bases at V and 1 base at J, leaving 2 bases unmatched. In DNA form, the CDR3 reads TGTGCCAGCAGGGGGGACAGTAACTATGGCTACACCTTC. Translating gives CASRGDSNYGYTF.

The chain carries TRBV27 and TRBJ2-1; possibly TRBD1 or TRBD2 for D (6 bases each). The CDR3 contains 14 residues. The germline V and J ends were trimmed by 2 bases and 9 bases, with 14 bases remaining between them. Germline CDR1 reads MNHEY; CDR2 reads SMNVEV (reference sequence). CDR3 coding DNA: TGTGCCAGCAGTTTACGGGGGCGGATGGGTGAGCAGTTCTTC. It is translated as CASSLRGRMGEQFF.

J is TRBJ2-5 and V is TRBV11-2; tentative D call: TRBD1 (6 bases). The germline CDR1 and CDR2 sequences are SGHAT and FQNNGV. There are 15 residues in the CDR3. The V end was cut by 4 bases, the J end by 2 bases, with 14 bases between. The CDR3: CASSYRDGRQETQYF. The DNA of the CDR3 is TGTGCCAGCAGCTACAGGGACGGTCGTCAAGAGACCCAGTACTTC.

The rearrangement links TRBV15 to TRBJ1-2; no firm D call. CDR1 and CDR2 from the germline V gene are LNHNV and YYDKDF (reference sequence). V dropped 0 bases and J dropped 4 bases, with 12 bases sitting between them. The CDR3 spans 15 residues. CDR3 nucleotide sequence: TGTGCCACCAGCAGAGAAGCCGTTCCTAGCTATGGCTACACCTTC. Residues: CATSREAVPSYGYTF.

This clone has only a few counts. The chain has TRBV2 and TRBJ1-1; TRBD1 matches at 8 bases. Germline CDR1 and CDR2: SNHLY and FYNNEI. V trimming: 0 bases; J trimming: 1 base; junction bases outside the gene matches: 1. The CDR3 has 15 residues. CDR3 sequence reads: CASSEAGQANTEAFF. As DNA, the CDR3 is TGTGCCAGCAGTGAAGCGGGACAGGCGAACACTGAAGCTTTCTTT.

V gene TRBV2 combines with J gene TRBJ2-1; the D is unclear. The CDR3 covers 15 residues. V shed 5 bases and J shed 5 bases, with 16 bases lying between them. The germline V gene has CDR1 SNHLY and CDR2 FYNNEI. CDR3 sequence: CASSRATMQNNEQFF. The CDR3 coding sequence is TGTGCCAGCAGTCGGGCCACCATGCAGAACAATGAGCAGTTCTTC.

The CDR3 DNA reads TGTGCCTGGAAGAGAGCCGGGGAGCTGTTTTTT. Translated, it gives CAWKRAGELFF. V gene TRBV30 combines with J gene TRBJ2-2; D not certain. The CDR3 sequence is 11 residues long. Per germline, CDR1 GTSNPN and CDR2 SVGIG (reference sequence). V dropped 4 bases and J dropped 6 bases, with 6 bases sitting between them.

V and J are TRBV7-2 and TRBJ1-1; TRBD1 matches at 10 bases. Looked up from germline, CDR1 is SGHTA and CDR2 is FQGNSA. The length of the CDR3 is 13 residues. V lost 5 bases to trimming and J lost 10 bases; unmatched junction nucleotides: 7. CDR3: CASSIPGTGVAFF. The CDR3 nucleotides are TGTGCCAGCAGCATCCCCGGGACAGGGGTAGCTTTCTTT.

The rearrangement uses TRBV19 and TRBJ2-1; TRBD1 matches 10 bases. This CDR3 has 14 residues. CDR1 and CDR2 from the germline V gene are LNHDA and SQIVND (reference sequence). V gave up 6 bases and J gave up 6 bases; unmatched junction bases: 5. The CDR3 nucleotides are TGTGCCAGTAGGTGGACAGGGGGGACCAATGAGCAGTTCTTC. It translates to CASRWTGGTNEQFF. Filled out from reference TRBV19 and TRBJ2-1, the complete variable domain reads DGGITQSPKYLFRKEGQNVTLSCEQNLNHDAMYWYRQDPGQGLRLIYYSQIVNDFQKGDIAEGYSVSREKKESFPLTVTSAQKNPTAFYLCASRWTGGTNEQFFGPGTRLTVL.

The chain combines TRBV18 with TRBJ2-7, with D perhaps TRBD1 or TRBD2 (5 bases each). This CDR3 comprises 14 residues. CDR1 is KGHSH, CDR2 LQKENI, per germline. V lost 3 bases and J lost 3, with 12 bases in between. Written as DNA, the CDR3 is TGTGCCAGCTCACCGGGGTTGGGACGCTACGAGCAGTACTTC. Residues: CASSPGLGRYEQYF. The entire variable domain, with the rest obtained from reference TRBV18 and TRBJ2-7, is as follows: NAGVMQNPRHLVRRRGQEARLRCSPMKGHSHVYWYRQLPEEGLKFMVYLQKENIIDESGMPKERFSAEFPKEGPSILRIQQVVRGDSAAYFCASSPGLGRYEQYFGPGTRLTVT.

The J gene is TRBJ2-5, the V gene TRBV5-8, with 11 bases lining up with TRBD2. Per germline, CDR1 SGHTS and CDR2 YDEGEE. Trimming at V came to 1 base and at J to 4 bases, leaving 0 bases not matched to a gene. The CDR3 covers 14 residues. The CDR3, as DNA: TGTGCCAGCAGCTTGACTAGCGGGAGAGAGACCCAGTACTTC. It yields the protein CASSLTSGRETQYF.

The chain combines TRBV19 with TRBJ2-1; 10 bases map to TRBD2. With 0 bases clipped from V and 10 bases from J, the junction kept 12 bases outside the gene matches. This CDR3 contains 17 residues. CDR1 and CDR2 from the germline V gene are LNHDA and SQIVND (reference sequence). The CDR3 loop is CASSIDLSSGRAGEQFF. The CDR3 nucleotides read TGTGCCAGTAGTATAGATTTATCCAGCGGGAGGGCCGGGGAGCAGTTCTTC.